This T cell receptor beta chain came from a study of lymphopenia after photon versus proton radiotherapy. Assay used: immunoSEQ multiplex PCR; TCRdb lists only in-frame clones, some missing. Among about 26,000 clones listed, 75% to 90% were seen once. Study-level points and caveats: After lymphocyte nadir, photon-treated repertoires showed oligoclonal expansion, especially CD8+ Temra. Proton therapy kept repertoires fairly stable, unlike photons, which gained effector/memory cells.

As to this clone: What it binds is not known.

The sequence was obtained from a woman aged 50 to 60 with pancreatic cancer. The sample was peripheral blood, taken from a patient treated with photon-based radiotherapy.

DNA of the CDR3: TGTGCCAGCAGCCTAGGGAGCCAGACAGATACGCAGTATTTT. It specifies CASSLGSQTDTQYF. The chain links TRBV7-9 to TRBJ2-3; TRBD2 might be the D (5 bases). Germline V gene lookup returns CDR1 SEHNR and CDR2 FQNEAQ (reference sequence). The length of the CDR3 is 14 residues. Trimming left V 5 bases short and J 3 bases short, with 12 bases between.